Below are 17 T cell receptor beta chains sequenced from a single sample in a study of blood T cell repertoires in COVID-19. Libraries were prepared by immunoSEQ multiplex PCR; TCRdb keeps only in-frame clonotypes and omits some of them. The sample lists 130,000 to 150,000 clones, roughly 90% occurring once. The sequenced sample consisted of peripheral blood. The receptors were gathered from a man in his 70s with acute or convalescent COVID-19.

The gene calls are TRBV4-2 and TRBJ1-3; 7 bases align to TRBD1. The V segment lost 2 bases and the J segment 7 bases; nucleotides outside the gene matches: 5. Germline V gene sequence: CDR1 LGHNA, CDR2 YNFKEQ. The CDR3 has 14 amino acids. The CDR3 sequence: CASSQPTGLNTIYF. The CDR3 nucleotides are TGTGCCAGCAGCCAACCGACAGGGTTGAACACCATATATTTT.

J is TRBJ2-7 and V is TRBV5-1, with 13 bases aligning to TRBD2. Germline lookup yields CDR1 SGHRS and CDR2 YFSETQ. The CDR3 spans 18 residues. V dropped 0 bases and J dropped 0; count of bases not matched to a gene: 6. The CDR3 nucleotides are TGCGCCAGCAGCTTGGCCTGGACTAGCGGGAGCAGCTCCTACGAGCAGTACTTC. Translation: CASSLAWTSGSSSYEQYF.

Written as DNA, the CDR3 is TGTGCCAGCAGCCGGGGGGGACAGGGGACGCAGTGGTCCACCGGGGAGCTGTTTTTT. This translates into CASSRGGQGTQWSTGELFF. V usage is TRBV4-2 and J usage is TRBJ2-2, with 10 bases aligning to TRBD1. V lost 4 bases to trimming and J lost 4 bases; unmatched junction nucleotides: 15. The CDR3 sequence is 19 residues long. Germline CDR1 and CDR2: LGHNA and YNFKEQ.

This chain connects TRBV3-1 (or the pseudogene TRBV3-2) to TRBJ2-7; 13 bases are shared with TRBD2. CDR1 is LGHDT, CDR2 YNNKEL, per germline (reference sequence). Losses at the gene ends were 2 bases for V and 6 bases for J; bases not matched to a gene: 10. This CDR3 contains 17 residues. The CDR3 spells CASSQTGLAGLPLEQYF. DNA for the CDR3: TGTGCCAGCAGCCAAACGGGACTAGCGGGGCTACCACTCGAGCAGTACTTC.

V gene TRBV13 combines with J gene TRBJ2-7; D is perhaps TRBD1 (6 bases). The CDR3 contains 13 residues. Germline CDR1 reads PRHDT; CDR2 reads FYEKMQ (reference sequence). V lost 5 bases and J 6 bases, leaving 14 bases between the germline ends. The CDR3 bases are TGTGCCAGCAGCCCGGGACACAGCTCCGAGCAGTACTTC. This codes for CASSPGHSSEQYF.

This clone occurred once. The chain recombines TRBV29-1 with TRBJ2-3; 14 positions agree with TRBD2. The germline V gene has CDR1 SQVTM and CDR2 ANQGSEA. J lost 4 bases, V lost 6 bases, and 6 bases had no gene match. The CDR3 loop spans 15 amino acids. The CDR3, as DNA: TGCAGCGTCCCCGGGACTAGCGGGAGACCAGATACGCAGTATTTT. As protein: CSVPGTSGRPDTQYF.

The rearrangement joins TRBV6-5 to TRBJ1-1; TRBD1 might be the D (5 bases). The germline V and J ends were trimmed by 2 bases and 7 bases, with 5 bases remaining between them. Looked up from germline, CDR1 is MNHEY and CDR2 is SVGAGI. The CDR3 extends over 11 amino acids. This CDR3 is CASSYRGEAFF. The CDR3 DNA is TGTGCCAGCAGTTACAGGGGTGAAGCTTTCTTT.

This clone came up once. The genes are TRBV18 and TRBJ1-1, with D possibly being TRBD1 (5 bases). CDR3 length: 12 residues. Germline assignment: CDR1 KGHSH and CDR2 LQKENI. V was shortened by 3 bases and J by 7 bases, with 9 bases between the two germline ends. DNA for the CDR3: TGTGCCAGCTCACCTCAGCAGGGTGAAGCTTTCTTT. Amino acid sequence: CASSPQQGEAFF.

This clone turned up a few times. This chain links TRBV5-4 with TRBJ2-7, with D possibly matching TRBD2 (5 bases). This CDR3 region has 15 residues. Trimming removed 4 bases at V and 2 bases at J, with 16 bases between. Germline V gene data show CDR1 as SGHNT and CDR2 as YYREEE (reference sequence). The CDR3 DNA is TGTGCCAGCAGCCTGGCTGGCAGCGGCCCCTACGAGCAGTACTTC. This encodes CASSLAGSGPYEQYF. Full variable domain (missing parts from reference TRBV5-4 and TRBJ2-7): ETGVTQSPTHLIKTRGQQVTLRCSSQSGHNTVSWYQQALGQGPQFIFQYYREEENGRGNFPPRFSGLQFPNYSSELNVNALELDDSALYLCASSLAGSGPYEQYFGPGTRLTVT.

The chain carries TRBV20-1 and TRBJ1-4; D is unresolved. CDR1 and CDR2 (germline): DFQATT, SNEGSKA (reference sequence). This CDR3 comprises 13 residues. Trimming cost V 3 bases and J 7 bases, with 12 bases left between them. The CDR3 protein is CSASTQPAEKLFF. DNA for the CDR3: TGCAGTGCTAGTACACAACCCGCTGAAAAACTGTTTTTT.

V is TRBV5-1 and J is TRBJ2-7; 7 bases agree with TRBD2. The germline gives CDR1 SGHRS, CDR2 YFSETQ. CDR3 length: 13 residues. Trimming cost V 1 base and J 5 bases; bases outside gene matches: 3. The DNA for the CDR3 is TGCGCCAGCAGCTTGACGGGGAGGGACGAGCAGTACTTC. Translated, it gives CASSLTGRDEQYF. The full variable domain, rest sourced from reference TRBV5-1 and TRBJ2-7, is KAGVTQTPRYLIKTRGQQVTLSCSPISGHRSVSWYQQTPGQGLQFLFEYFSETQRNKGNFPGRFSGRQFSNSRSEMNVSTLELGDSALYLCASSLTGRDEQYFGPGTRLTVT.

This clone was detected only a few times. V is TRBV2 and J is TRBJ1-5; TRBD1 agrees at 8 bases. V dropped 8 bases and J dropped 2; count of bases not matched to a gene: 11. Germline V gene lookup returns CDR1 SNHLY and CDR2 FYNNEI. This CDR3 comprises 16 residues. CDR3 sequence: CASEDVQGVGNQPQHF. In DNA, the CDR3 is TGTGCCAGCGAAGATGTACAGGGGGTGGGCAATCAGCCCCAGCATTTT. The variable domain in full, with the rest retrieved from reference TRBV2 and TRBJ1-5, is EPEVTQTPSHQVTQMGQEVILRCVPISNHLYFYWYRQILGQKVEFLVSFYNNEISEKSEIFDDQFSVERPDGSNFTLKIRSTKLEDSAMYFCASEDVQGVGNQPQHFGDGTRLSIL.

This rearrangement joins TRBV2 to TRBJ2-3; 7 bases are shared with TRBD2. Germline assignment: CDR1 SNHLY and CDR2 FYNNEI. J gave up 4 bases and V 4 bases, and 11 bases lay outside the gene matches. This CDR3 contains 16 residues. In DNA form, the CDR3 reads TGTGCCAGCAGTGCCTTCTGGCGGGAGAGGGCAGATACGCAGTATTTT. This codes for CASSAFWRERADTQYF.

The rearrangement uses TRBV5-1 and TRBJ2-2, with TRBD1 as a possible D gene (6 bases). CDR3 size: 15 residues. Germline assignment: CDR1 SGHRS and CDR2 YFSETQ. V was cut by 5 bases and J by 0 bases, with 11 bases left in between. This CDR3 is CASRPGQPNTGELFF. Here the CDR3 DNA reads TGCGCCAGCAGACCGGGACAACCGAACACCGGGGAGCTGTTTTTT. Together with reference TRBV5-1 and TRBJ2-2, the CDR3 gives the full variable domain: KAGVTQTPRYLIKTRGQQVTLSCSPISGHRSVSWYQQTPGQGLQFLFEYFSETQRNKGNFPGRFSGRQFSNSRSEMNVSTLELGDSALYLCASRPGQPNTGELFFGEGSRLTVL.

The chain recombines TRBV19 with TRBJ2-5; D is perhaps TRBD1 (5 bases). CDR1 LNHDA and CDR2 SQIVND come from the germline V gene (reference sequence). V gave up 5 bases and J gave up 0 bases, with 7 bases separating them. The CDR3 covers 13 residues. In DNA, the CDR3 is TGTGCCAGTAGTCAACAGGACCAAGAGACCCAGTACTTC. Translated, it gives CASSQQDQETQYF.

The chain links TRBV10-2 to TRBJ1-4; 9 positions agree with TRBD1. Germline CDR1 WSHSY, CDR2 SAAADI. The CDR3 runs 17 residues. Trimming took 1 base from V and 11 from J; bases not matched to a gene: 14. The CDR3 loop is CASSEFSSGTGYWKLFF. Here the CDR3 DNA reads TGCGCCAGCAGTGAGTTCAGTTCCGGGACAGGGTATTGGAAACTGTTTTTT.

V gene TRBV6-5 combines with J gene TRBJ1-1, with TRBD1 as a possible D gene (5 bases). This CDR3 comprises 12 residues. The germline gives CDR1 MNHEY, CDR2 SVGAGI. The germline V and J ends were trimmed by 0 bases and 9 bases, with 8 bases remaining between them. Here the CDR3 DNA reads TGTGCCAGCAGTTACTCGTCAGGGCAAGCTTTCTTT. It yields the protein CASSYSSGQAFF.